The following is a TCR beta chain sequence with its context. The sample comes from a study of blood T cell repertoires in COVID-19. Study-level information: COVID-19 samples collected from the United States, Italy and Spain covered acute and convalescent phases.

The data were produced by immunoSEQ multiplex PCR, yet TCRdb's version contains in-frame clones alone and is incomplete. The profile shows around 160,000 clones, roughly 88% of them singletons. CDR3 length: 13 amino acids. Trimming removed 11 bases from V and 9 bases from J, with 17 bases in between. CDR1 and CDR2 (germline): LNHDA, SQIVND (reference sequence). The material sequenced was PBMCs or T cells enriched from blood (not recorded which). V is TRBV19 and J is TRBJ1-6; TRBD1 might be the D (5 bases). The sequence was obtained from a woman aged 60-75 years who had recovered from COVID-19. CDR3 loop: CAAQSERGSPLHF. The CDR3 DNA reads as TGTGCCGCCCAATCAGAAAGGGGTTCACCCCTCCACTTT.